These 29 T cell receptor beta chains were all obtained from the same sample, sequenced in a study of T cell responses to AZD1222 COVID-19 vaccine. Libraries were prepared by immunoSEQ multiplex PCR; TCRdb keeps only in-frame clonotypes and omits some of them. Of about 150,000 clones in the sample, about 90% were seen once. This sample comprised peripheral blood, obtained on day 0 of AZD1222 vaccination. Every receptor here comes from an adult in good health.

CDR3 protein: CASSLGSYEQYF. For the CDR3, the DNA is TGTGCCAGCAGTTTGGGATCCTACGAGCAGTACTTC. J is TRBJ2-7 and V is TRBV12-3 or TRBV12-4; D remains ambiguous. CDR3 length equals 12 residues. V was trimmed by 3 bases and J by 1 base, leaving 4 bases between them.

The chain carries TRBV6-2 or TRBV6-3 and TRBJ2-7; D gene uncertain. Germline V lookup: CDR1 MNHEY, CDR2 SVGEGT. V lost 1 base and J 9 bases, leaving 7 bases between the germline ends. The CDR3 sequence is 11 residues long. The CDR3: CASSYLSVQYF. The CDR3 DNA is TGTGCCAGCAGTTACTTGTCGGTGCAGTACTTC.

This clone has just one count. V is TRBV10-3 and J is TRBJ2-7; D possibly corresponds to TRBD2 (6 bases). V was clipped by 8 bases and J by 9 bases, with 26 bases between them. The CDR3 has 15 residues. Germline V gene sequence: CDR1 ENHRY, CDR2 SYGVKD. The CDR3 loop is CAIGAAVGEVFGQYF. CDR3 in DNA: TGTGCCATCGGGGCCGCTGTGGGGGAGGTATTCGGGCAGTACTTC.

The chain recombines TRBV28 with TRBJ2-3; D may be TRBD2 (6 bases). V lost 1 base and J lost 1, with 24 bases in between. Looked up from germline, CDR1 is MDHEN and CDR2 is SYDVKM. CDR3 length: 20 amino acids. Here the CDR3 reads CASSLSVRVGASVGTDTQYF. CDR3 DNA sequence: TGTGCCAGCAGTTTATCGGTGAGGGTCGGGGCTAGCGTGGGCACAGATACGCAGTATTTT.

The rearrangement uses TRBV6-5 and TRBJ1-5; no clear D. This CDR3 is built from 13 residues. CDR1 is MNHEY and CDR2 is SVGAGI in the germline V gene. V lost 2 bases, J lost 4 bases, and 6 bases lay in between. The CDR3 spells CASSYGQNQPQHF. The CDR3 DNA sequence: TGTGCCAGCAGTTACGGTCAGAATCAGCCCCAGCATTTT.

The V and J genes are TRBV18 and TRBJ1-2, with no clear D. Trimming pared 3 bases from V and 12 bases from J, leaving 11 bases between. CDR3 length: 11 residues. Germline CDR1 is KGHSH and CDR2 is LQKENI. In nucleotides, the CDR3 is TGTGCCAGCTCACCGGGTGACCTTAACACCTTC. It codes for CASSPGDLNTF.

The rearrangement links TRBV19 to TRBJ2-1; either TRBD1 or TRBD2 may fit D (5 bases each). The germline gives CDR1 LNHDA, CDR2 SQIVND (reference sequence). The CDR3 is 16 residues long. The germline V and J ends were trimmed by 5 bases and 6 bases, with 20 bases remaining between them. The CDR3 protein is CASSAITGAGGNEQFF. DNA for the CDR3: TGTGCCAGTAGTGCCATCACAGGAGCCGGAGGCAATGAGCAGTTCTTC.

The chain carries TRBV9 and TRBJ2-2; D is undetermined. V was clipped by 4 bases and J by 8 bases, with 21 bases between them. This CDR3 has 16 amino acids. CDR1 and CDR2 from the germline V gene are SGDLS and YYNGEE. The CDR3 DNA sequence: TGTGCCAGCAGCTCCAAAGCTGATACAAGGACGGGGGAGCTGTTTTTT. This encodes CASSSKADTRTGELFF.

The chain combines TRBV7-2 with TRBJ2-3, with TRBD2 identical over 13 bases. This CDR3 is 14 amino acids long. Germline V CDR1 and CDR2: SGHTA, FQGNSA. V dropped 4 bases and J dropped 7; count of bases not matched to a gene: 2. The CDR3: CASSSTSGRNTQYF. The CDR3 bases are TGTGCCAGCAGCTCGACTAGCGGGAGGAATACGCAGTATTTT.

The chain uses TRBV12-3 or TRBV12-4 and TRBJ1-2; D gene uncertain. The length of the CDR3 is 13 residues. V lost 3 bases and J lost 2, with 7 bases in between. CDR3 region: CASSLQANYGYTF. The DNA for the CDR3 is TGTGCCAGCAGTTTGCAGGCAAACTATGGCTACACCTTC.

This clone is classed as large. J is TRBJ2-5 and V is TRBV4-3; D is tentatively TRBD1 or TRBD2 (6 bases each). V was cut by 1 base and J by 5 bases, with 26 bases left in between. CDR1 is LGHNA, CDR2 YSLEER, per germline. CDR3 length: 19 amino acids. The CDR3 sequence is CASSQGPEGGRLIGETQYF. CDR3 DNA sequence: TGCGCCAGCAGCCAAGGGCCGGAGGGGGGCCGTTTGATCGGGGAGACCCAGTACTTC.

V is TRBV6-2 or TRBV6-3 and J is TRBJ1-5, with unresolved D. The germline gives CDR1 MNHEY, CDR2 SVGEGT. The CDR3 is made up of 12 amino acids. V was trimmed by 1 base and J by 10 bases, leaving 8 bases between them. This chain's CDR3 is CASSYLVVPQHF. The CDR3 nucleotides are TGTGCCAGCAGTTACTTGGTTGTACCCCAGCATTTT.

V usage is TRBV28 and J usage is TRBJ1-1, with D perhaps TRBD1 (6 bases). The CDR3 contains 13 residues. The germline gives CDR1 MDHEN, CDR2 SYDVKM. Trimming pared 8 bases from V and 8 bases from J, leaving 18 bases between. The CDR3 loop reads CASYRTDGREAFF. In nucleotides, the CDR3 is TGTGCCAGCTACCGGACAGACGGGAGGGAAGCTTTCTTT.

V and J are TRBV18 and TRBJ1-2, with 9 bases identical to TRBD1. V gave up 0 bases and J gave up 1 base; unmatched junction bases: 3. Germline lookup yields CDR1 KGHSH and CDR2 LQKENI. This CDR3 spans 16 amino acids. CDR3 region: CASSPPRTGVNYGYTF. The CDR3 bases are TGTGCCAGCTCACCACCCCGGACAGGGGTTAACTATGGCTACACCTTC.

The V and J genes are TRBV7-2 and TRBJ2-3; D is possibly TRBD2 (5 bases). The CDR3 totals 12 residues. The ends were cut back, 7 bases at V and 5 bases at J, with 10 bases in the middle. Germline lookup yields CDR1 SGHTA and CDR2 FQGNSA. CDR3 DNA: TGTGCCAGCACCTACACTAGAGATACGCAGTATTTT. Translation: CASTYTRDTQYF.

This chain connects TRBV18 to TRBJ2-3; no definite D call. V lost 5 bases and J 0 bases, leaving 12 bases between the germline ends. Germline V gene data show CDR1 as KGHSH and CDR2 as LQKENI. The CDR3 spans 15 residues. In DNA, the CDR3 is TGTGCCAGCTCAACTGTGACGGATAGCACAGATACGCAGTATTTT. Amino acid sequence: CASSTVTDSTDTQYF.

The chain recombines TRBV6-2 or TRBV6-3 with TRBJ2-7; the D is unclear. This CDR3 is 11 amino acids long. Germline assignment: CDR1 MNHEY and CDR2 SVGEGT. Trimming stripped 4 bases from V and 7 bases from J, with 8 bases between. The DNA of the CDR3 is TGTGCCAGCAGTTTCGTAACTGAGCAGTACTTC. As protein: CASSFVTEQYF.

This chain joins TRBV30 and TRBJ1-5; tentatively, D is TRBD1 (5 bases). CDR3 length: 13 residues. With 2 bases removed from V and 1 base from J, the gap between germline ends came to 6 bases. The germline V gene has CDR1 GTSNPN and CDR2 SVGIG (reference sequence). CDR3 DNA: TGTGCCTGGAGTCGGGGGAGCAATCAGCCCCAGCATTTT. As protein: CAWSRGSNQPQHF. Supplemented by reference TRBV30 and TRBJ1-5, the full variable domain reads SQTIHQWPATLVQPVGSPLSLECTVEGTSNPNLYWYRQAAGRGLQLLFYSVGIGQISSEVPQNLSASRPQDRQFILSSKKLLLSDSGFYLCAWSRGSNQPQHFGDGTRLSIL.

This chain joins TRBV7-9 and TRBJ1-2, with no clear D. The CDR3 sequence is 13 residues long. Germline loops: CDR1 SEHNR, CDR2 FQNEAQ (reference sequence). Trimming removed 6 bases at V and 5 bases at J, with 13 bases between. In DNA form, the CDR3 reads TGTGCCAGCAGTAAAAGTGGAGTATATGGCTACACCTTC. This codes for CASSKSGVYGYTF.

The chain couples TRBV27 to TRBJ1-5; no reliable D call. The germline CDR1 and CDR2 sequences are MNHEY and SMNVEV (reference sequence). The CDR3 spans 13 residues. Trimming removed 3 bases at V and 7 bases at J, with 10 bases between. CDR3 coding DNA: TGTGCCAGCAGTTTTGTGGTCGGGCAGCCCCAGCATTTT. It translates to CASSFVVGQPQHF.

The CDR3: CASSQETGAGAEQFF. In DNA form, the CDR3 reads TGTGCCAGCAGCCAAGAAACCGGGGCCGGGGCTGAGCAGTTCTTC. The J gene is TRBJ2-1, the V gene TRBV4-2; D possibly matches TRBD1 or TRBD2 (5 bases each). This CDR3 is 15 amino acids long. V dropped 0 bases and J dropped 9 bases, with 15 bases sitting between them. The germline CDR1 and CDR2 sequences are LGHNA and YNFKEQ.

The chain links TRBV19 to TRBJ1-4; D not certain. The V gene's germline CDR1 is LNHDA and CDR2 SQIVND (reference sequence). The CDR3 loop spans 14 amino acids. Trimming left V 7 bases short and J 6 bases short, with 15 bases between. The DNA of the CDR3 is TGTGCCAGTACCTGGGGAGTTGGGGATGAAAAACTGTTTTTT. Translation: CASTWGVGDEKLFF.

V is TRBV27 and J is TRBJ1-6, with a weak D call TRBD1 (5 bases). V was shortened by 3 bases and J by 9 bases, with 18 bases between the two germline ends. The CDR3 has 16 residues. CDR1 and CDR2 from the germline V gene are MNHEY and SMNVEV (reference sequence). The chain's CDR3 is CASSFSKQGRGSPLHF. The CDR3 nucleotides read TGTGCCAGCAGTTTTTCGAAGCAGGGTCGAGGTTCACCCCTCCACTTT.

A few counts support this clone. The gene calls are TRBV4-2 and TRBJ1-6; tentatively, D is TRBD1 (5 bases). The V end was cut by 5 bases, the J end by 0 bases, with 11 bases between. Germline V gene data show CDR1 as LGHNA and CDR2 as YNFKEQ. The CDR3 totals 16 residues. In DNA, the CDR3 is TGTGCCAGCAGCTCCCGGGGGGTCTCCTATAATTCACCCCTCCACTTT. Translating it yields CASSSRGVSYNSPLHF.

This clone was recorded once. As DNA, the CDR3 is TGTGCCAGCAGCTTAGGGGGGGACCAAGAGACCCAGTACTTC. It encodes CASSLGGDQETQYF. The chain carries TRBV7-8 and TRBJ2-5; D might be TRBD2 (6 bases). Germline CDR1 reads SGHVS; CDR2 reads FQNEAQ. This CDR3 has 14 residues. Trimming pared 1 base from V and 0 bases from J, leaving 6 bases between.

The V gene is TRBV27, the J gene TRBJ1-1; D call uncertain. CDR1 and CDR2 from the germline V gene are MNHEY and SMNVEV (reference sequence). V was trimmed by 3 bases and J by 6 bases, leaving 8 bases between them. This CDR3 is built from 12 residues. Here the CDR3 DNA reads TGTGCCAGCAGTTTTGGACGGCCTGAAGCTTTCTTT. Translated: CASSFGRPEAFF.

The chain joins TRBV5-4 to TRBJ1-2, with 7 bases matching TRBD1. Per germline, CDR1 SGHNT and CDR2 YYREEE (reference sequence). The CDR3 is made up of 20 amino acids. V shed 4 bases and J 0 bases; nucleotides not matched to a gene: 21. This CDR3 reads CASSGGQPKTVGLANYGYTF. The CDR3 coding sequence is TGTGCCAGCAGCGGGGGACAGCCTAAAACGGTGGGATTAGCTAACTATGGCTACACCTTC.

The CDR3 loop is CASSYSPYGYTF. CDR3 sequence (DNA): TGTGCCAGCAGTTACTCCCCCTATGGCTACACCTTC. This chain uses TRBV6-5 with TRBJ1-2, with D hard to call. This CDR3 spans 12 amino acids. The ends were cut back, 0 bases at V and 4 bases at J, with 3 bases in the middle. Per germline, CDR1 MNHEY and CDR2 SVGAGI.

This clone was seen once. The chain uses TRBV5-4 and TRBJ2-1; 14 bases map to TRBD2. Germline V CDR1 and CDR2: SGHNT, YYREEE (reference sequence). The CDR3 consists of 15 residues. V gave up 3 bases and J gave up 5 bases; unmatched junction bases: 1. DNA of the CDR3: TGTGCCAGCAGCTGGGGACTAGCGGGAGACAATGAGCAGTTCTTC. The encoded protein is CASSWGLAGDNEQFF.